Following are 20 T cell receptor beta chains from one sample sequenced in a study of shared T cell receptors in the human thymus. The data were produced by immunoSEQ multiplex PCR, yet TCRdb's version contains in-frame clones alone and is incomplete. Here the sample spans about 660,000 clones, around 87% being singletons. Separately, the same data were catalogued under a study of human thymus T cells.

Material: thymocytes. The receptors were gathered from a boy less than two years old with a congenital heart defect.

This CDR3 reads CASRQGRGTDTQYF. Written as DNA, the CDR3 is TGTGCCAGCAGGCAGGGAAGGGGCACAGATACGCAGTATTTT. The chain employs TRBV28 and TRBJ2-3, with D perhaps TRBD1 (5 bases). From germline, CDR1 is MDHEN and CDR2 SYDVKM. This CDR3 region has 14 residues. The V gene lost 6 bases and the J gene lost 1 base, with 11 bases spanning the gap.

The V and J genes are TRBV30 and TRBJ1-3, with D perhaps matching TRBD1 (6 bases). CDR3 length equals 16 residues. CDR1 is GTSNPN and CDR2 is SVGIG in the germline V gene (reference sequence). The V end lost 3 bases, the J end lost 2 bases, and 17 bases lay between the germline ends. This chain's CDR3 is CAWRRRGGRAGNTIYF. The CDR3 DNA is TGTGCCTGGAGACGTCGAGGGGGTAGGGCTGGAAACACCATATATTTT.

The V gene is TRBV6-1, the J gene TRBJ1-5; 9 positions agree with TRBD1. V shed 2 bases and J 6 bases; nucleotides not matched to a gene: 5. This CDR3 spans 15 amino acids. Germline CDR1 is MNHNS and CDR2 is SASEGT. This chain's CDR3 is CASSERTGVLQPQHF. As DNA, the CDR3 is TGTGCCAGCAGTGAACGGACAGGGGTCCTTCAGCCCCAGCATTTT.

The chain couples TRBV15 to TRBJ2-1, with D possibly being TRBD1 (5 bases). CDR1 is LNHNV and CDR2 is YYDKDF in the germline V gene (reference sequence). CDR3 length equals 14 residues. The V end was cut by 3 bases, the J end by 14 bases, with 20 bases between. CDR3: CATSSGPGSNLKFF. CDR3 DNA sequence: TGTGCCACCAGCAGTGGTCCAGGGTCGAATCTCAAGTTCTTC.

The genes are TRBV30 and TRBJ1-1; 9 positions agree with TRBD1. The V gene end was trimmed by 3 bases and the J gene end by 5 bases; junction bases not matched to a gene: 7. The CDR3 has 14 residues. The germline gives CDR1 GTSNPN, CDR2 SVGIG (reference sequence). The CDR3 spells CAWSGTGWGTEAFF. The CDR3 DNA reads TGTGCCTGGAGCGGGACAGGGTGGGGGACTGAAGCTTTCTTT.

The chain employs TRBV19 and TRBJ2-5; 13 bases are a match to TRBD2. J was trimmed by 3 bases and V by 6 bases; bases with no gene match: 7. CDR1 LNHDA and CDR2 SQIVND come from the germline V gene (reference sequence). This CDR3 spans 16 amino acids. The CDR3, as DNA: TGTGCCAGTAGCGATCAAGGACTAGCGGGAGAAGAGACCCAGTACTTC. This encodes CASSDQGLAGEETQYF.

Regarding this clone: The junction and the germline gene differ at one end; a read error may be behind it. CDR3 sequence: CSVPGLAGPPGLF. The CDR3 region has the DNA TGCAGCGTACCGGGACTAGCGGGCCCCCCGGGGCTCTTC. This chain connects TRBV29-1 to TRBJ2-1, with TRBD2 matching over 12 bases. Germline CDR1 and CDR2: SQVTM and ANQGSEA. The CDR3 extends over 13 amino acids.

V and J are TRBV5-6 and TRBJ1-1; D might be TRBD1 (5 bases). The germline V gene has CDR1 SGHDT and CDR2 YYEEEE. Trimming pared 5 bases from V and 0 bases from J, leaving 8 bases between. The CDR3 loop spans 13 amino acids. Here the CDR3 reads CASRHRMNTEAFF. Written as DNA, the CDR3 is TGTGCCAGCAGACACAGGATGAACACTGAAGCTTTCTTT.

V usage is TRBV5-4 and J usage is TRBJ2-1; TRBD2 matches at 12 bases. Germline trimming cut 4 bases from V and 13 bases from J; bases unmatched to any gene: 9. This CDR3 contains 14 residues. Germline lookup yields CDR1 SGHNT and CDR2 YYREEE (reference sequence). CDR3 protein: CASSKLLAGGIQFF. CDR3 nucleotide sequence: TGTGCCAGCAGCAAACTACTAGCGGGAGGTATTCAGTTCTTC.

The rearrangement uses TRBV5-6 and TRBJ1-2; TRBD1 is a possible D gene (5 bases). Trimming left V 4 bases short and J 8 bases short, with 27 bases between. The V gene's germline CDR1 is SGHDT and CDR2 YYEEEE. The CDR3 runs 17 residues. CDR3 bases: TGTGCCAGCAGCCTGGGGGTTTGGGGAGGCCGGCCTTGGGGCTACACCTTC. Translated, it gives CASSLGVWGGRPWGYTF. The full variable domain, with the rest looked up from reference TRBV5-6 and TRBJ1-2, is DAGVTQSPTHLIKTRGQQVTLRCSPKSGHDTVSWYQQALGQGPQFIFQYYEEEERQRGNFPDRFSGHQFPNYSSELNVNALLLGDSALYLCASSLGVWGGRPWGYTFGSGTRLTVV.

The rearrangement joins TRBV4-1 to TRBJ1-5; D is possibly TRBD1 (5 bases). This CDR3 region has 13 residues. Trimming removed 3 bases at V and 11 bases at J, with 14 bases between. CDR1 and CDR2 (germline): MGHRA, YSYEKL. CDR3 DNA: TGCGCCAGCAGCCAGACGCCGGGACTAACCCAGCATTTT. It codes for CASSQTPGLTQHF.

The V gene is TRBV11-2, the J gene TRBJ2-3; 12 nucleotides agree with TRBD2. Germline CDR1 and CDR2: SGHAT and FQNNGV. The CDR3 totals 18 residues. The V and J ends lost 5 bases and 6 bases, in that order; junction bases with no gene match: 15. The CDR3 is CASSGRGLAGKLRDTQYF. The CDR3 nucleotides read TGTGCCAGCAGCGGCCGGGGACTAGCGGGCAAATTGCGGGATACGCAGTATTTT.

The chain employs TRBV28 and TRBJ2-7, with 8 bases that match TRBD2. The germline CDR1 and CDR2 sequences are MDHEN and SYDVKM. This CDR3 has 17 amino acids. The junction had 13 bases not matched to a gene; V was cut back by 4 bases and J by 2 bases. The DNA for the CDR3 is TGTGCCAGCAGTTCAAACGAAGGGACTAGAGAGCCCTACGAGCAGTACTTC. This gives the protein CASSSNEGTREPYEQYF.

The rearrangement joins TRBV7-2 to TRBJ2-2; D not resolved. V was cut by 5 bases and J by 1 base, with 14 bases left in between. The germline gives CDR1 SGHTA, CDR2 FQGNSA. This CDR3 spans 16 amino acids. The CDR3 DNA sequence: TGTGCCAGCAGCCCCCCCGGAGTGGGGAACACCGGGGAGCTGTTTTTT. As protein: CASSPPGVGNTGELFF.

The V and J genes are TRBV10-3 and TRBJ1-5; 8 bases are a match to TRBD1. Losses at the gene ends were 5 bases for V and 3 bases for J; bases not matched to a gene: 6. CDR3 length: 15 residues. CDR1 is ENHRY, CDR2 SYGVKD, per germline. CDR3 bases: TGTGCCATCAGTCCCGGACAGGGCCCCAATCAGCCCCAGCATTTT. Amino acids: CAISPGQGPNQPQHF.

For this clone: The same CDR3 arises from other DNA sequences in this sample as well. The CDR3 DNA follows: TGTGCCAGCAGTCCAGGGTTGTATGGCTACACCTTC. Amino acid sequence: CASSPGLYGYTF. The chain uses TRBV28 and TRBJ1-2; possibly TRBD1 for D (5 bases). The V gene lost 5 bases and the J gene lost 5 bases, with 9 bases spanning the gap. Germline CDR1 is MDHEN and CDR2 is SYDVKM. CDR3 size: 12 residues.

The sample holds one count of this clone. The chain joins TRBV25-1 to TRBJ2-5, with 8 bases that match TRBD2. This CDR3 contains 15 residues. The germline V gene has CDR1 MGHDK and CDR2 SYGVNS. The trim removed 6 bases at V and 3 bases at J, leaving 9 bases unmatched. The CDR3 sequence: CASSILPGGKETQYF. DNA for the CDR3: TGTGCCAGCAGCATCCTACCGGGGGGGAAAGAGACCCAGTACTTC.

The genes are TRBV14 and TRBJ1-1; tentatively, D is TRBD1 (5 bases). The CDR3 runs to 17 residues. V shed 0 bases and J shed 3 bases, with 17 bases lying between them. The germline V gene has CDR1 SGHDN and CDR2 FVKESK. The CDR3 DNA sequence: TGTGCCAGCAGCCAAGATCCGGTGTTACAGGATTACACTGAAGCTTTCTTT. Protein sequence: CASSQDPVLQDYTEAFF.

The CDR3 reads CASSLHRGVTGELFF. In nucleotides, the CDR3 is TGTGCCAGCAGCTTGCACAGGGGCGTCACCGGGGAGCTGTTTTTT. V gene TRBV5-4 combines with J gene TRBJ2-2; TRBD1 aligns across 7 bases. CDR3 size: 15 residues. CDR1 is SGHNT and CDR2 is YYREEE in the germline V gene (reference sequence). Trimming at V came to 1 base and at J to 4 bases, leaving 4 bases not matched to a gene.

V usage is TRBV9 and J usage is TRBJ2-3; a weak D match, TRBD1 (5 bases). Trimming cost V 0 bases and J 0 bases, with 8 bases left between them. Per the germline V gene, CDR1 is SGDLS and CDR2 is YYNGEE. The CDR3 is made up of 15 amino acids. The CDR3 DNA is TGTGCCAGCAGCGTAGGGACAACTAGCACAGATACGCAGTATTTT. Its protein is CASSVGTTSTDTQYF.